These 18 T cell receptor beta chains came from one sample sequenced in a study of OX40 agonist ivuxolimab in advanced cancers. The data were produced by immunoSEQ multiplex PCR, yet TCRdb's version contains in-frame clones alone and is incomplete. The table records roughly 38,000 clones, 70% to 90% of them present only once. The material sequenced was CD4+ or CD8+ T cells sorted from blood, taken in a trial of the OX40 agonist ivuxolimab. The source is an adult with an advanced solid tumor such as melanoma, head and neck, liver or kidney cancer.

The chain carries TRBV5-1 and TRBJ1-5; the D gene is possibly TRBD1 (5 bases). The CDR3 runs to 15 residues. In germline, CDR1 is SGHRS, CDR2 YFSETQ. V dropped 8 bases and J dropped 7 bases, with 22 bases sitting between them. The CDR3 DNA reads TGCGCCAGACACCCTTGGGGACGAAAACTCCAGCCCCAGCATTTT. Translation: CARHPWGRKLQPQHF.

The CDR3 loop reads CASTQGTYGYTF. The CDR3 nucleotides read TGTGCCAGCACCCAGGGAACCTATGGCTACACCTTC. The chain uses TRBV2 and TRBJ1-2, with D possibly matching TRBD1 (5 bases). The CDR3 is made up of 12 amino acids. From germline, CDR1 is SNHLY and CDR2 FYNNEI. With 7 bases removed from V and 4 bases from J, the gap between germline ends came to 10 bases.

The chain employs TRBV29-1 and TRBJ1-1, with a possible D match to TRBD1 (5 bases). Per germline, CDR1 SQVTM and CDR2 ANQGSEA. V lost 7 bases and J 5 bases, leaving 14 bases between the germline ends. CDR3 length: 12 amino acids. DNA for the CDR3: TGCAGCGGCGGGGGGGGGAGAACTGAAGCTTTCTTT. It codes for CSGGGGRTEAFF.

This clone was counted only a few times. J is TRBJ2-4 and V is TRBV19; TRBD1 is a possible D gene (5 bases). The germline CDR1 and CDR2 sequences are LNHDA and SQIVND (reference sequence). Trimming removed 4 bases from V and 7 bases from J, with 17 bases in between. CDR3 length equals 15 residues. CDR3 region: CASSTQGERTNIQYF. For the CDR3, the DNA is TGTGCCAGTAGTACTCAGGGCGAGAGAACGAACATTCAGTACTTC.

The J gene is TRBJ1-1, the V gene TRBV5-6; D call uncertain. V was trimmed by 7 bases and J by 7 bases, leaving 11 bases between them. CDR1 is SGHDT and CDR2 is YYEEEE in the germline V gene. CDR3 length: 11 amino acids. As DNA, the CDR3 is TGTGCCAGCCCCTTACAGCGTGAAGCTTTCTTT. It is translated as CASPLQREAFF.

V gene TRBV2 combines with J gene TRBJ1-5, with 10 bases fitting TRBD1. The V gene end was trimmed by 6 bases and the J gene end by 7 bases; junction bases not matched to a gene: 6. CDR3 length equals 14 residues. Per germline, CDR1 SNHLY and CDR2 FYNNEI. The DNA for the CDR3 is TGTGCCAGCAGGCGACAGGGGGCGGGGCAGCCCCAGCATTTT. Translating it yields CASRRQGAGQPQHF.

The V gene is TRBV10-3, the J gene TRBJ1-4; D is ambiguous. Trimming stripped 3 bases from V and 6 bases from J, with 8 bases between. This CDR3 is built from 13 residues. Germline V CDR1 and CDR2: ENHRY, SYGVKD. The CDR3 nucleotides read TGTGCCATCAGTGAAGGAGTGGATGAAAAACTGTTTTTT. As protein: CAISEGVDEKLFF.

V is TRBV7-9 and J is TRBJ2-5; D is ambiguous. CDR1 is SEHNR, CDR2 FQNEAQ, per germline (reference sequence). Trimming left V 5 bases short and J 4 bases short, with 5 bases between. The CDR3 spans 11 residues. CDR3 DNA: TGTGCCAGCAGCGCCCGAGAGACCCAGTACTTC. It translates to CASSARETQYF. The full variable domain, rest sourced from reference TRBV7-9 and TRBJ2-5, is DTGVSQNPRHKITKRGQNVTFRCDPISEHNRLYWYRQTLGQGPEFLTYFQNEAQLEKSRLLSDRFSAERPKGSFSTLEIQRTEQGDSAMYLCASSARETQYFGPGTRLLVL.

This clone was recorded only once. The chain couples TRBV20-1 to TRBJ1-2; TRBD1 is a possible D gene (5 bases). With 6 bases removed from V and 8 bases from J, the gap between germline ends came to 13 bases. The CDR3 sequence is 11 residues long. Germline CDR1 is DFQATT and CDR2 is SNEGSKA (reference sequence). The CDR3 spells CSALKGRGYTF. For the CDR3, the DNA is TGCAGTGCCCTTAAGGGGCGAGGCTACACCTTC.

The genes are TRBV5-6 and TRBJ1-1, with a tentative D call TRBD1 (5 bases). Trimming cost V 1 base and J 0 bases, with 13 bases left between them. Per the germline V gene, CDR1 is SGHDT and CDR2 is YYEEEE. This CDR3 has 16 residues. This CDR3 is CASSLYGGAMNTEAFF. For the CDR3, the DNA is TGTGCCAGCAGCTTGTACGGAGGGGCAATGAACACTGAAGCTTTCTTT.

The CDR3 here is CASSPGTSGGGRVAGELFF. CDR3 nucleotides: TGCGCCAGCTCTCCCGGGACTAGCGGGGGGGGCCGCGTCGCCGGGGAGCTGTTTTTT. The J gene is TRBJ2-2, the V gene TRBV4-3, with 16 positions matching TRBD2. Germline V gene data show CDR1 as LGHNA and CDR2 as YSLEER. The CDR3 is made up of 19 amino acids. The V gene end was trimmed by 8 bases and the J gene end by 6 bases; junction bases not matched to a gene: 15.

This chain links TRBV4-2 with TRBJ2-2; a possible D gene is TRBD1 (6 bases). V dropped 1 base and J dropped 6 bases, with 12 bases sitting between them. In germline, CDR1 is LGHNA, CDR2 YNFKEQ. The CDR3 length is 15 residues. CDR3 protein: CASSQVQGEAGELFF. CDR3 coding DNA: TGTGCCAGCAGCCAAGTACAGGGTGAAGCCGGGGAGCTGTTTTTT.

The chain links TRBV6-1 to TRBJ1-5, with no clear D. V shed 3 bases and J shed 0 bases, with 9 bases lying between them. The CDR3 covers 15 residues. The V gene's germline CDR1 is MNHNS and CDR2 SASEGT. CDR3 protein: CASSEMASSNQPQHF. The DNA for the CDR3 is TGTGCCAGCAGTGAGATGGCATCTAGCAATCAGCCCCAGCATTTT.

CDR3 nucleotides: TGTGCCAGCAGCCCTGGGACTAGCGGCCTAAGGGGCCAGTACTTC. It yields the protein CASSPGTSGLRGQYF. The rearrangement joins TRBV7-2 to TRBJ2-5; TRBD2 aligns across 11 bases. Per germline, CDR1 SGHTA and CDR2 FQGNSA. The J segment lost 10 bases and the V segment lost 5 bases, leaving 12 bases of the junction unmatched. CDR3 size: 15 residues.

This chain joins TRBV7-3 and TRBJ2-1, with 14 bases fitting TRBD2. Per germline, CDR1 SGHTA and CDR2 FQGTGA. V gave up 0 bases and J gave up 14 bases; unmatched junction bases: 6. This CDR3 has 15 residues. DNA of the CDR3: TGTGCCAGCAGCTTAACAGGGGGACTAGCGGGGGAAAAGTTCTTC. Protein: CASSLTGGLAGEKFF.

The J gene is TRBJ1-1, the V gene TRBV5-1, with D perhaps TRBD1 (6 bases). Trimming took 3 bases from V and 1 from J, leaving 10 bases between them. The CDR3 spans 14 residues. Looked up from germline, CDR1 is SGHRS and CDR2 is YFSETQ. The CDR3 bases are TGCGCCAGCAGCTCCGGGACATCGAACACTGAAGCTTTCTTT. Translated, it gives CASSSGTSNTEAFF. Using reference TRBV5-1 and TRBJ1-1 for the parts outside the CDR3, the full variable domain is KAGVTQTPRYLIKTRGQQVTLSCSPISGHRSVSWYQQTPGQGLQFLFEYFSETQRNKGNFPGRFSGRQFSNSRSEMNVSTLELGDSALYLCASSSGTSNTEAFFGQGTRLTVV.

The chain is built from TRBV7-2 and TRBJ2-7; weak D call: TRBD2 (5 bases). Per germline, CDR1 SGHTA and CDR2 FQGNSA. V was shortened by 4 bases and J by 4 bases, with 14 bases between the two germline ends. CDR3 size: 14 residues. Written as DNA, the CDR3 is TGTGCCAGCAGCTCCGCGGGTGGAGGTTACGAGCAGTACTTC. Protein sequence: CASSSAGGGYEQYF. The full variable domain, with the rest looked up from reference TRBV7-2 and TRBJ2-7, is GAGVSQSPSNKVTEKGKDVELRCDPISGHTALYWYRQSLGQGLEFLIYFQGNSAPDKSGLPSDRFSAERTGGSVSTLTIQRTQQEDSAVYLCASSSAGGGYEQYFGPGTRLTVT.

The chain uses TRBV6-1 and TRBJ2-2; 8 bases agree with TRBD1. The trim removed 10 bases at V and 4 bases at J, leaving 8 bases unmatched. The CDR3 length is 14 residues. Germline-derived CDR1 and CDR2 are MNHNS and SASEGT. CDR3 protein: CATEIGTGTGELFF. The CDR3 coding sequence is TGTGCCACCGAAATCGGGACAGGCACCGGGGAGCTGTTTTTT.